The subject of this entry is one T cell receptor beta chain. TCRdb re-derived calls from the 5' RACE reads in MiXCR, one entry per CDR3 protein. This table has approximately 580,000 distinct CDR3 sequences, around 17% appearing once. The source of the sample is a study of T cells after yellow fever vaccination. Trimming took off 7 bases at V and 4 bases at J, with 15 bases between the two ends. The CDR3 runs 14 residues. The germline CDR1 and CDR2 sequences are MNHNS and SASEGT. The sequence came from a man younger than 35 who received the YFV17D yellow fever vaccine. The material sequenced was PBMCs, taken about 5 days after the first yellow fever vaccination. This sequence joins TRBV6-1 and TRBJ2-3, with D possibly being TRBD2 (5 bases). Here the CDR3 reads CASIEGTVPDTQYF. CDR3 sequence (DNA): TGTGCCAGCATTGAGGGAACAGTCCCAGATACGCAGTATTTT.